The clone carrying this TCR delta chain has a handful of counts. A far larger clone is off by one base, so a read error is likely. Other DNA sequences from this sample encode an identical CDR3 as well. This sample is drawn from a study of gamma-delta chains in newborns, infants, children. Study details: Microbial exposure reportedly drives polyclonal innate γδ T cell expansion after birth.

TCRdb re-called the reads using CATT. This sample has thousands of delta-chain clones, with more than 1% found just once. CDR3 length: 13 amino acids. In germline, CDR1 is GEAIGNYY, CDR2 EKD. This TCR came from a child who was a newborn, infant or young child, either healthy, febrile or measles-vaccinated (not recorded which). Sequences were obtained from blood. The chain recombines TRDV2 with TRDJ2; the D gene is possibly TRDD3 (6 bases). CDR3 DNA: TGCGCCTGTGACACCTGGGGGACAGCACAACTCTTCTTT. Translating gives CACDTWGTAQLFF.